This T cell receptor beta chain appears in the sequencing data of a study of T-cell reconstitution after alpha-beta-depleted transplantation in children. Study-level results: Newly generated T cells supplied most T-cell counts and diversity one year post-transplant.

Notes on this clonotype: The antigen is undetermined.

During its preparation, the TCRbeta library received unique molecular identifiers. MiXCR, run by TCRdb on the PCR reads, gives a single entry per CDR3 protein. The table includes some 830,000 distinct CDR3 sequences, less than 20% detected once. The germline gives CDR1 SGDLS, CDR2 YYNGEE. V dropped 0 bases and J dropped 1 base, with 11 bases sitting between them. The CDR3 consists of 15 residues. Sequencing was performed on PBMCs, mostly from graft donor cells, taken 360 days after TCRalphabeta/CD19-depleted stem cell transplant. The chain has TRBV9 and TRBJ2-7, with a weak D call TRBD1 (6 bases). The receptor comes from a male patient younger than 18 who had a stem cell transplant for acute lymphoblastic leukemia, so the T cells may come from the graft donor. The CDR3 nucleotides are TGTGCCAGCAGCGTAGGAGGCAGGGGATCCTACGAGCAGTACTTC. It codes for CASSVGGRGSYEQYF.